The clone carrying this T cell receptor (beta chain) was observed a handful of times. Its antigen is undetermined. This sample is part of a study of regulatory T cells in long-lasting Graves disease. Study context: Treatment with antithyroid drugs for over 5 years, together with positive TSH receptor antibodies, meant persistent Graves' disease.

HTBI primers from iRepertoire and Arm-PCR of CDR3 regions yielded the TCR beta libraries. TCRdb reprocessed the multiplex PCR reads via MiXCR and lists one record per CDR3 protein. The sample contains around 460,000 distinct CDR3 sequences, 20% to 25% of which appear only once. CDR3 length: 14 amino acids. V lost 4 bases and J 5 bases, leaving 14 bases between the germline ends. Germline V lookup: CDR1 LNHDA, CDR2 SQIVND (reference sequence). Time point here: persistent/refractory GD, antithyroid drugs over 5 years with positive TRAb. From RNA extracted from PBMCs, the TCR library was made. Study-wide results and caveats: Whereas 966 public clonotypes were shared by new patients, persistent patients shared more, at some 2,500. Persistent Graves' disease cases displayed lower TCR diversity than newly diagnosed ones.

This sample comprised peripheral blood mononuclear cells (PBMCs), obtained when the disease was refractory, from a patient treated with antithyroid drugs. The genes are TRBV19 and TRBJ1-1; maybe TRBD1 (6 bases). This receptor was obtained from a female donor with Graves disease. The CDR3 loop reads CASSKTGQRTEAFF. As DNA, the CDR3 is TGTGCCAGTAGTAAAACAGGGCAGAGGACTGAAGCTTTCTTT.